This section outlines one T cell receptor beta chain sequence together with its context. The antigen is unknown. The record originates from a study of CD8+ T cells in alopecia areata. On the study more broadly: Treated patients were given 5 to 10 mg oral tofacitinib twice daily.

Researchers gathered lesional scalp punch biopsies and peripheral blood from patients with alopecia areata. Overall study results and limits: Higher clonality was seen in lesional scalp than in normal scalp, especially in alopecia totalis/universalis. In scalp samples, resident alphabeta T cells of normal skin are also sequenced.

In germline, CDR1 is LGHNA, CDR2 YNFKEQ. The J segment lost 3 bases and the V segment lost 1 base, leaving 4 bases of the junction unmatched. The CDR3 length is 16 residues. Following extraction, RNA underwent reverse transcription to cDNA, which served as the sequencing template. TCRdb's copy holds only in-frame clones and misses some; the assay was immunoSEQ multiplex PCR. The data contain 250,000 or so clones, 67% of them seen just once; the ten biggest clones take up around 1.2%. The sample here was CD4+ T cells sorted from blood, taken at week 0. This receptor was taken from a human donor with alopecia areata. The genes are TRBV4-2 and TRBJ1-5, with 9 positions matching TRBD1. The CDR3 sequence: CASSQVGTGFNQPQHF. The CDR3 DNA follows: TGTGCCAGCAGCCAAGTTGGGACAGGGTTCAATCAGCCCCAGCATTTT.